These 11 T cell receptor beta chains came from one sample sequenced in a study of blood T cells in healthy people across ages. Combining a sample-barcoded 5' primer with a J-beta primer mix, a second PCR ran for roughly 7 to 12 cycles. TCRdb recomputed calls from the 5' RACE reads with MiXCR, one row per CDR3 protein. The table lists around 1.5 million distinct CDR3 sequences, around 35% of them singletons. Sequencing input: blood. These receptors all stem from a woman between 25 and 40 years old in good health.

CDR3 residues: CASIDRVEETQYF. The CDR3 DNA sequence: TGTGCCAGCATAGACAGGGTTGAGGAGACCCAGTACTTC. The chain joins TRBV28 to TRBJ2-5; 7 bases match TRBD1. V trimming: 7 bases; J trimming: 5 bases; junction bases outside the gene matches: 7. Germline assignment: CDR1 MDHEN and CDR2 SYDVKM. This CDR3 has 13 amino acids.

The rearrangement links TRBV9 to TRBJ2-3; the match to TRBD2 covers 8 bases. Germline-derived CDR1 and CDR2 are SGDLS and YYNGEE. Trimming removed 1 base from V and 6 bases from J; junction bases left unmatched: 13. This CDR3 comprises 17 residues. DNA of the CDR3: TGTGCCAGCAGCGTAAGAGTAGCGGCGCGCGGGGGGGATACGCAGTATTTT. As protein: CASSVRVAARGGDTQYF.

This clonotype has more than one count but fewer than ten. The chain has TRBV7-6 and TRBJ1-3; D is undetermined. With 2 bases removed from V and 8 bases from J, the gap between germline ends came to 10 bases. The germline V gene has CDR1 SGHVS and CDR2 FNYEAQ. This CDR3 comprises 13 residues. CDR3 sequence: CASSLRSGDTIYF. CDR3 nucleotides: TGTGCCAGCAGCTTAAGGTCCGGGGACACCATATATTTT.

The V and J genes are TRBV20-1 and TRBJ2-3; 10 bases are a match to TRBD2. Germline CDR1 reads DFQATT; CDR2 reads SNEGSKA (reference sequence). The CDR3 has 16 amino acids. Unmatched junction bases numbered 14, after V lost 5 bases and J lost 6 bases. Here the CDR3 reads CSADFPGLALGDTQYF. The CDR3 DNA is TGCAGTGCTGATTTTCCGGGACTAGCGTTGGGTGATACGCAGTATTTT.

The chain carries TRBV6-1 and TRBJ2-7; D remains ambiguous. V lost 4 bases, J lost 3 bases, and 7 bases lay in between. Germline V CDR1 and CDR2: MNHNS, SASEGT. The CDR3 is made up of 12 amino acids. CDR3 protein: CASSVANYEQYF. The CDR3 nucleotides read TGTGCCAGCAGTGTAGCCAACTACGAGCAGTACTTC.

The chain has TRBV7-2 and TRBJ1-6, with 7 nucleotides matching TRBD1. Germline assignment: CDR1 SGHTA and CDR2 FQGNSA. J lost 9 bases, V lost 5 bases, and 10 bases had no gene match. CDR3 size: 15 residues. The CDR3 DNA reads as TGTGCCAGCAGCGAAAACCGGGACAGAGCTTCACCCCTCCACTTT. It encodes CASSENRDRASPLHF.

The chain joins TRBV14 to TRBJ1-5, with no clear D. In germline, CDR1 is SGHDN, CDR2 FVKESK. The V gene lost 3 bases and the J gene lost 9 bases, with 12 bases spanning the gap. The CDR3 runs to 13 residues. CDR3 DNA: TGTGCCAGCAGCCATACACCGGCTGGGCCCCAGCATTTT. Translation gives CASSHTPAGPQHF.

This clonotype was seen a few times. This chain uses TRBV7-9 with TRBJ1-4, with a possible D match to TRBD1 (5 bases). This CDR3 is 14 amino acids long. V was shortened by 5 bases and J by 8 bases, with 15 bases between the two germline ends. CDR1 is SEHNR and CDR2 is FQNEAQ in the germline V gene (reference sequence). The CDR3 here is CASSATGTPEKLFF. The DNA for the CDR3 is TGTGCCAGCAGCGCTACCGGGACCCCCGAAAAACTGTTTTTT.

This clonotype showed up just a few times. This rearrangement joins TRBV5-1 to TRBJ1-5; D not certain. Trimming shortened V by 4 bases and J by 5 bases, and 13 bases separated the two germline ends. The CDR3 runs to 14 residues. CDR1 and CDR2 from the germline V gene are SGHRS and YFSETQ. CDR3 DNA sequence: TGCGCCAGCAGCCCTGGGCCCAGCGATCAGCCCCAGCATTTT. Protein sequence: CASSPGPSDQPQHF.

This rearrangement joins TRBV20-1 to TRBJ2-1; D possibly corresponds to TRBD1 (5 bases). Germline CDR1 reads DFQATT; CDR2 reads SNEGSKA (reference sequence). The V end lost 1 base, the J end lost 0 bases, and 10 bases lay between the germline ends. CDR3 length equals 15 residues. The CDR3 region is CSARGGSSSYNEQFF. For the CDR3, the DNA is TGCAGTGCTAGAGGGGGCTCAAGCTCCTACAATGAGCAGTTCTTC.

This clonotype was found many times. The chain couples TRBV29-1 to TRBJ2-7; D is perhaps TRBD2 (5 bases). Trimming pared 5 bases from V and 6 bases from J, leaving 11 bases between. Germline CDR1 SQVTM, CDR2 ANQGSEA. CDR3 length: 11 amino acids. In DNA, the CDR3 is TGCAGCGTTCGGGTGGAGGTCGAGCAGTACTTC. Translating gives CSVRVEVEQYF.